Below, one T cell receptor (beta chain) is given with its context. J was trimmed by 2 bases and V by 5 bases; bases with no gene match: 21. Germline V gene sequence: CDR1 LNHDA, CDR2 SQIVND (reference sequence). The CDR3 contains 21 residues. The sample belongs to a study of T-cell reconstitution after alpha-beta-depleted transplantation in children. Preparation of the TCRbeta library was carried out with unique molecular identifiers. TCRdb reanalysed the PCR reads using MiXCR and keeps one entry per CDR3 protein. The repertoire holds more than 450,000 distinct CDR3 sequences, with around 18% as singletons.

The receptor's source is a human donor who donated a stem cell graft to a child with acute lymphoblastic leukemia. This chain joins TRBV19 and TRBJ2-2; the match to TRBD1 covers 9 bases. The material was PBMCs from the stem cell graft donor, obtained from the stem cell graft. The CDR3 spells CASSLTGGITALYKNTGELFF. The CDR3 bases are TGTGCCAGTAGTCTGACAGGGGGAATTACAGCTTTGTACAAAAACACCGGGGAGCTGTTTTTT.